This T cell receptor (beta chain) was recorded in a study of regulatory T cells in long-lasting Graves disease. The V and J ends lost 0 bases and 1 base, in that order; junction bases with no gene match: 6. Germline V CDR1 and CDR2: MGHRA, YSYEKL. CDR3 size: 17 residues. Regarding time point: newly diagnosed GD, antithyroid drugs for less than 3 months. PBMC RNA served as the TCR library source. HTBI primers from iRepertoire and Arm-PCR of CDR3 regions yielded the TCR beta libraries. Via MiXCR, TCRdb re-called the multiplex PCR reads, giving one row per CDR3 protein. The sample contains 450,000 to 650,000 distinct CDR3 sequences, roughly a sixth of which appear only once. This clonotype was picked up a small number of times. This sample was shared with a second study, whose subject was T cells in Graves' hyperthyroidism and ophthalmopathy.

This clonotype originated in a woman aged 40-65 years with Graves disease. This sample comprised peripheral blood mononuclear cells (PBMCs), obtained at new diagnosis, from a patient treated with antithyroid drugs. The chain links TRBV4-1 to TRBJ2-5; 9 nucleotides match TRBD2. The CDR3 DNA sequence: TGCGCCAGCAGCCAAGATCGTTTGACTAGCGGCCAAGAGACCCAGTACTTC. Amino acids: CASSQDRLTSGQETQYF.